This TCR beta chain was profiled in a study of CD8 T cells in ankylosing spondylitis. Study-level results: Previous work reported some of these motif variants in the synovial fluid and blood of reactive arthritis. Disease-linked clones displayed a CD8+ phenotype and appeared relatively rarely in peripheral blood. Disease-linked clones reportedly concentrated significantly in matched ankylosing spondylitis synovial fluid.

Using quantitative 5'-RACE with molecular barcodes, the authors made TCR beta libraries. TCRdb redid the calling of the 5' RACE reads with MiXCR, one entry per CDR3 protein. This sample has under 300,000 distinct CDR3 sequences, with 18% found just once. Worth noting for this clonotype: Its cognate antigen is unknown.

Sequences were obtained from blood, either unsorted or a sorted T cell fraction (not recorded which). The clonotype originates from a male donor with ankylosing spondylitis or in good health (not recorded which).

As DNA, the CDR3 is TGTGCCAGCAACCTGGTTGTGAGCACAGATACGCAGTATTTT. Translated: CASNLVVSTDTQYF. V and J are TRBV12-3 or TRBV12-4 and TRBJ2-3; D is undetermined. Trimming pared 7 bases from V and 0 bases from J, leaving 11 bases between. The CDR3 extends over 14 amino acids.